This is a list of T cell receptor beta chains from one sample in a study of T-cell reconstitution after alpha-beta-depleted transplantation in children. TCRdb redid the calling of the PCR reads with MiXCR, one entry per CDR3 protein. The sample lists 250,000 to 400,000 distinct CDR3 sequences, approximately 23% occurring once. The sample here was PBMCs, mostly from graft donor cells, taken 180 days after TCRalphabeta/CD19-depleted stem cell transplant. Receptors were obtained from a male patient between 5 and 17 years old who had a stem cell transplant for acute lymphoblastic leukemia, so the T cells may come from the graft donor. Each CDR3 is given with its conserved first and last residue. Fields, in order: J gene, D gene, clone size, V gene, CDR3 DNA, CDR3 protein. The D gene is left open where the match is weak. Some rows mark clone size as missing; the rest say once, few, many or name a class of expanded clone.

TRBJ1-1,NA,NA,TRBV19,TGTGCCAGTAGTTTCCTTGGACAGCCGAACACTGAAGCTTTCTTT,CASSFLGQPNTEAFF
TRBJ2-7,TRBD2,NA,TRBV5-1,TGCGCCAGCAGCTCCGGGGGGGGCCGTTACGAGCAGTACTTC,CASSSGGGRYEQYF
TRBJ2-7,TRBD2,NA,TRBV27,TGTGCCAGCAGTTTATGGGGACTAGCGGGAGACTACGAGCAGTACTTC,CASSLWGLAGDYEQYF
TRBJ2-1,NA,NA,TRBV11-2,TGTGCCAGCAGCTTGGGGGGAGGGGGGAGGGCCTTATGGTACAATGAGCAGTTCTTC,CASSLGGGGRALWYNEQFF
TRBJ2-1,NA,NA,TRBV21-1,TGTGCCAGCAGCAAAGTGGGGGACTCCTACAATGAGCAGTTCTTC,CASSKVGDSYNEQFF
TRBJ2-1,NA,few,TRBV7-3,TGTGCCAGCAGCGCCAGAATCTACAATGAGCAGTTCTTC,CASSARIYNEQFF
TRBJ1-1,NA,few,TRBV7-9,TGTGCCAGCAGCTTATCGGGAATCGGTGACACTGAAGCTTTCTTT,CASSLSGIGDTEAFF
TRBJ1-1,NA,once,TRBV20-1,TGCAGTGCCCCACAGGTACCTAGAGCTTTCTTT,CSAPQVPRAFF
TRBJ1-2,NA,NA,TRBV7-8,TGTGCCAGCAGCTCCGAGGGGGGTTGGTATGGCTACACCTTC,CASSSEGGWYGYTF
TRBJ2-1,NA,few,TRBV6-2/TRBV6-3,TGTGCCAGCAGTTCTCAGCGACTGGGGGGCAATGAGCAGTTCTTC,CASSSQRLGGNEQFF
TRBJ2-1,TRBD1,few,TRBV20-1,TGCAGTGCTAGAGACCCGACAGGGGGGAATGAGCAGTTCTTC,CSARDPTGGNEQFF
TRBJ1-2,TRBD1,few,TRBV7-6,TGTGCCAGCAGCCGAATTACAGGGGGCAACTATGGCTACACCTTC,CASSRITGGNYGYTF
TRBJ2-7,TRBD1,NA,TRBV4-1,TGCGCCAGCAGCCAAGGACAGGGGGCTAAGTCCCGCTCCTACGAGCAGTACTTC,CASSQGQGAKSRSYEQYF
TRBJ2-1,NA,NA,TRBV7-3,TGTGCCAGCAGCTTAAGGGGGTCCGGGCCCTACAATGAGCAGTTCTTC,CASSLRGSGPYNEQFF
TRBJ1-5,NA,NA,TRBV6-1,TGTGCCAGCAGCCATACAGGGCCTCGCCGGCCCCAGCATTTT,CASSHTGPRRPQHF
TRBJ2-3,TRBD2,NA,TRBV9,TGTGCCAGCAGCGTAGACCTAGCGGGAGGAGATACGCAGTATTTT,CASSVDLAGGDTQYF
TRBJ2-4,NA,few,TRBV21-1,TGTGCCAGCAGCAAAGAGGATTCGGACAGGGGTTGTCAAAACATTCAGTACTTC,CASSKEDSDRGCQNIQYF
TRBJ2-3,TRBD2,NA,TRBV27,TGTGCCAGCAGTTTATCCCCGTTAGCGGGAGTGGCAGATACGCAGTATTTT,CASSLSPLAGVADTQYF
TRBJ2-2,NA,few,TRBV12-3/TRBV12-4,TGTGCCAGCAGTTTCTTTGACGGGATGGGTGTAGCCGGGGAGCTGTTTTTT,CASSFFDGMGVAGELFF
TRBJ2-3,TRBD2,NA,TRBV20-1,TGCAGTGCTAGTTACGTAGCGGGAGGTATAGGAGTAACAGCTACGCAGTATTTT,CSASYVAGGIGVTATQYF
TRBJ2-6,NA,few,TRBV28,TGTGCCAGCAGTTTGGGATACTCTGGGGCCAACGTCCTGACTTTC,CASSLGYSGANVLTF
TRBJ1-2,NA,NA,TRBV12-3/TRBV12-4,TGTGCCAGCAGTTTATTGGCGGACGGGCACTATGGCTACACCTTC,CASSLLADGHYGYTF
TRBJ1-1,NA,NA,TRBV28,TGTGCCAGCAGTTTATCCCGCCCGTTGAGCACTGAAGCTTTCTTT,CASSLSRPLSTEAFF
TRBJ2-2,TRBD1,NA,TRBV9,TGTGCCAGCAGTCGACAGGGCTTAAGCTCGGCCGGGGAGCTGTTTTTT,CASSRQGLSSAGELFF
TRBJ2-1,TRBD1,NA,TRBV6-1,TGTGCCAGCAGTACACAGGGGATAAGTAATGAGCAGTTCTTC,CASSTQGISNEQFF
TRBJ2-3,TRBD2,few,TRBV12-3/TRBV12-4,TGTGCCAGCAAACTAGCGGGAGTACGGGTCACAGATACGCAGTATTTT,CASKLAGVRVTDTQYF
TRBJ2-5,TRBD1,NA,TRBV28,TGTGCCAGCAGCCCTCAGGGGGCCGAAGAGACCCAGTACTTC,CASSPQGAEETQYF
TRBJ2-7,TRBD1,NA,TRBV5-1,TGCGCCAGCAGCTGGGAGACAGGGAACTACGAGCAGTACTTC,CASSWETGNYEQYF
TRBJ2-3,TRBD1,few,TRBV20-1,TGCAGTGCTAGCCCTATGGAAAGGGGGCCAGATACGCAGTATTTT,CSASPMERGPDTQYF
TRBJ2-2,NA,few,TRBV5-1,TGCGCCAGCAGCGGTTGGCCCTCGAACACCGGGGAGCTGTTTTTT,CASSGWPSNTGELFF
TRBJ1-5,NA,few,TRBV5-5,TGTGCCAGCATACAGGGATTAGGTCAGCCCCAGCATTTT,CASIQGLGQPQHF
TRBJ2-7,NA,NA,TRBV10-1,TGCGCCAGCAGCTCGGACAGTACCCTGTTCGGGTCCTACGAGCAGTACTTC,CASSSDSTLFGSYEQYF
TRBJ1-5,TRBD1,few,TRBV12-3/TRBV12-4,TGTGCCAGCAACAGGGGGGCGAGCAATCAGCCCCAGCATTTT,CASNRGASNQPQHF
TRBJ2-7,NA,NA,TRBV5-5,TGTGCCAGCAGCCCCTGGGGCAGGGGCCCAACCTACGAGCAGTACTTC,CASSPWGRGPTYEQYF
TRBJ2-7,NA,few,TRBV7-9,TGTGCCAGCAGCTTAGTGGGCGGGGTGTACGAGCAGTACTTC,CASSLVGGVYEQYF
TRBJ1-1,NA,NA,TRBV25-1,TGTGCCAGCAGTGACGTTCTGACACCTGACACTGAAGCTTTCTTT,CASSDVLTPDTEAFF
TRBJ1-5,NA,NA,TRBV20-1,TGCAGTGCTAGAGTCACGAGAGGCAGGACAGACCCAAGCAATCAGCCCCAGCATTTT,CSARVTRGRTDPSNQPQHF
TRBJ2-3,TRBD2,NA,TRBV5-1,TGCGCCAGCAGCTTGGCCAAGGGACTAGCGGGAGGTACAGATACGCAGTATTTT,CASSLAKGLAGGTDTQYF
TRBJ2-1,NA,NA,TRBV5-1,TGCGCCAGCAGCGCCGGATTGCTCTCCTACAATGAGCAGTTCTTC,CASSAGLLSYNEQFF
TRBJ2-2,TRBD2,NA,TRBV10-3,TGTGCCATCAGTGAGTCGTGGGTAGCGGGGCGCACCGGGGAGCTGTTTTTT,CAISESWVAGRTGELFF